The T cell receptor beta chain described here comes from a study of T cells in Graves' hyperthyroidism and ophthalmopathy. V was shortened by 4 bases and J by 3 bases, with 10 bases between the two germline ends. The CDR3 is made up of 14 amino acids. The V gene's germline CDR1 is MNHEY and CDR2 SVGEGT. RNA transcripts yielded amplified TCR beta CDR3 regions. TCR CDR3 regions were first amplified by RT-PCR with HTBI primers. TCRdb ran MiXCR on the multiplex PCR reads and lists one entry per CDR3 protein. The sample has approximately 700,000 distinct CDR3 sequences, over 15% seen once; the top ten hold around 8%. Graves' hyperthyroidism was deemed stable absent ophthalmopathy progression within 18 months.

The rearrangement links TRBV6-2 or TRBV6-3 to TRBJ1-5, with D possibly being TRBD1 (5 bases). This receptor was taken from a man aged 18 to 30 with Graves' hyperthyroidism. Sequencing used blood. This CDR3 is CASSSGTTNQPQHF. In nucleotides, the CDR3 is TGTGCCAGCAGTTCAGGGACCACCAATCAGCCCCAGCATTTT.